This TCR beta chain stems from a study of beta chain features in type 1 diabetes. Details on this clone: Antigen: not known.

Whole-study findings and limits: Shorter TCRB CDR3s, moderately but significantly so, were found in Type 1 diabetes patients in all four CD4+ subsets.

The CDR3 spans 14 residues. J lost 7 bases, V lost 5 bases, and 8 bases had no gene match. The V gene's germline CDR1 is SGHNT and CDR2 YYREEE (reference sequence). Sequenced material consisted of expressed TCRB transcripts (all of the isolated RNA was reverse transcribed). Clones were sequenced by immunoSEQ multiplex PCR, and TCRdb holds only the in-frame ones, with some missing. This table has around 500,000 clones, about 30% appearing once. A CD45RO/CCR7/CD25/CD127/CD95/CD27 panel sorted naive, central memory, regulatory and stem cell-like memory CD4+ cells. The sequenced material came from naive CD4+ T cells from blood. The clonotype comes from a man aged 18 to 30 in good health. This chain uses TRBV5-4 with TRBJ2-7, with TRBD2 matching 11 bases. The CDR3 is CASSHVAGGQEQYF. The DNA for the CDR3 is TGTGCCAGCAGTCACGTAGCGGGAGGGCAGGAGCAGTACTTC.